What follows is one TCR beta chain and its context. The assay was immunoSEQ multiplex PCR, and TCRdb's table has in-frame clones only and misses some. The repertoire holds a few hundred thousand clones, with around 89% as singletons. The data stem from a study of blood T cell repertoires in COVID-19. From germline, CDR1 is GTSNPN and CDR2 SVGIG (reference sequence). Trimming cost V 5 bases and J 5 bases; bases outside gene matches: 4. The CDR3 consists of 13 residues. The sequenced sample was PBMCs or T cells enriched from blood (not recorded which). The rearrangement joins TRBV30 to TRBJ2-5; 11 bases are shared with TRBD2. This clonotype was sampled from a woman aged 55 to 70 in a cohort exposed to, infected with or recovered from COVID-19 (not recorded which). The CDR3 sequence: CAWVGTSGETQYF. CDR3 in DNA: TGTGCCTGGGTGGGGACTAGCGGTGAGACCCAGTACTTC.